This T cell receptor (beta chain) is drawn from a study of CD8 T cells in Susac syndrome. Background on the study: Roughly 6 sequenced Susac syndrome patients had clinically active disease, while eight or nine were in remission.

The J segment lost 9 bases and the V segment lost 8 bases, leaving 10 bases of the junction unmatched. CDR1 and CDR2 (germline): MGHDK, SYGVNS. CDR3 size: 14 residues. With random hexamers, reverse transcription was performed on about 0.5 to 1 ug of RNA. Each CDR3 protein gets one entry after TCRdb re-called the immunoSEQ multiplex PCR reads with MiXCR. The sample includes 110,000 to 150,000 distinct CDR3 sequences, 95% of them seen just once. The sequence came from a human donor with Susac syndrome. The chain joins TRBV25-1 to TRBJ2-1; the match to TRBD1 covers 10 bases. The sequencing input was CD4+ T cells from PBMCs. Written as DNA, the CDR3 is TGTGCCAGCGCCGGGACAGGGGATTTGAGTGAGCAGTTCTTC. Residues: CASAGTGDLSEQFF.